This T cell receptor (beta chain) was found in a study of immune cell composition in non-small cell lung cancer. Note on this clone: Its antigen is still unknown.

Germline V gene lookup returns CDR1 MNHEY and CDR2 SVGAGI. Trimming at V came to 6 bases and at J to 0 bases, leaving 2 bases not matched to a gene. There are 15 residues in the CDR3. Broader study findings: Clones >0.5% enriched in tumour were rarer in adenocarcinoma (roughly 35%) than squamous (around 75%).

Using immunoSEQ multiplex PCR, the repertoire was profiled, and TCRdb retains in-frame clones only, with some absent. Of about 4,600 clones in the sample, under 85% were seen once. The receptor was derived from a human donor with non-small cell lung cancer. The sequenced sample consisted of lung tumor tissue. The J gene is TRBJ2-7, the V gene TRBV6-5; 13 positions match TRBD2. CDR3 amino acids: CASSRLAGGSYEQYF. DNA for the CDR3: TGTGCCAGCAGCAGACTAGCGGGAGGCTCCTACGAGCAGTACTTC.